This T cell receptor (beta chain) was profiled in a study of blood T cells in healthy people across ages. Across the whole study: Template switching recovered approximately one barcoded beta molecule for every two T cells. Whole-study results and caveats: A strong correlation between TCR beta diversity and naive T cell percentage was seen. Whereas aged donors had fewer naive CD4+ cells, long-lived donors had more of them and higher diversity.

A second PCR, run for roughly 7 to 11 cycles, used a sample-barcoded 5' primer plus a J-beta primer mix. MiXCR, applied by TCRdb to the 5' RACE reads, yields one record per CDR3 protein. The table includes about 630,000 distinct CDR3 sequences, around 21% detected once. The CDR3 extends over 12 amino acids. Trimming removed 3 bases at V and 9 bases at J, with 10 bases between. Germline CDR1 is SGHTS and CDR2 is YDEGEE. Remarks on this clonotype: Its antigen is unidentified.

Caucasian individuals from Russia who were healthy and aged roughly 6 to 100 acted as donors. This sequence originates from a man between 65 and 85 years old in good health. The J gene is TRBJ1-5, the V gene TRBV5-8; D not certain. Sample: blood. CDR3 sequence reads: CASSWVGGPQHF. Here the CDR3 DNA reads TGTGCCAGCAGCTGGGTGGGCGGGCCCCAGCATTTT.